These 12 T cell receptor beta chains were sequenced from one sample in a study of blood T cell repertoires in COVID-19 (dated by TCRdb to the early 2020s). The library relied on the immunoSEQ multiplex PCR assay. TCRdb holds this immuneACCESS table with in-frame rearrangements only. Some clones are missing; in checked studies, unresolved V genes explain under half, and the rest has no known cause. The sample includes a few hundred thousand clones, with about 88% observed a single time. The ten top clones hold 6.6% of the sample. The sample taken for sequencing was PBMCs or T cells enriched from blood (not recorded which). Every receptor here comes from a woman aged 45-60 years who had been exposed to COVID-19.

The chain couples TRBV30 to TRBJ1-3; D uncertain. The germline V gene encodes CDR1 GTSNPN and CDR2 SVGIG (reference sequence). Trimming took 1 base from V and 8 from J, leaving 6 bases between them. The CDR3 sequence is 11 residues long. CDR3 region: CAWSASDTIYF. CDR3 in DNA: TGTGCCTGGAGTGCTTCGGACACCATATATTTT. The complete variable domain, with remaining parts taken from reference TRBV30 and TRBJ1-3, reads SQTIHQWPATLVQPVGSPLSLECTVEGTSNPNLYWYRQAAGRGLQLLFYSVGIGQISSEVPQNLSASRPQDRQFILSSKKLLLSDSGFYLCAWSASDTIYFGEGSWLTVV.

V usage is TRBV6-4 and J usage is TRBJ1-1; D may be TRBD1 (5 bases). In germline, CDR1 is MRHNA, CDR2 SNTAGT. There are 13 residues in the CDR3. Trimming removed 6 bases from V and 2 bases from J, with 10 bases in between. The CDR3 loop reads CASSLDRNTEAFF. Written as DNA, the CDR3 is TGTGCCAGCAGCCTAGACAGAAACACTGAAGCTTTCTTT.

This chain connects TRBV4-3 to TRBJ2-5; 11 nucleotides agree with TRBD1. V shed 4 bases and J 5 bases; nucleotides not matched to a gene: 9. The CDR3 is made up of 16 amino acids. The germline V gene has CDR1 LGHNA and CDR2 YSLEER. In nucleotides, the CDR3 is TGCGCCAGCAGCCGACAATCCGGGACAGGGGGGGAGACCCAGTACTTC. Protein: CASSRQSGTGGETQYF.

The genes are TRBV28 and TRBJ2-5; 9 nucleotides agree with TRBD1. Germline V CDR1 and CDR2: MDHEN, SYDVKM. V trimming: 4 bases; J trimming: 7 bases; junction bases outside the gene matches: 10. CDR3 length: 15 residues. DNA of the CDR3: TGTGCCAGCAGTTCCGGGACAGGGATGTTGGGGACCCAGTACTTC. It yields the protein CASSSGTGMLGTQYF.

The chain recombines TRBV5-1 with TRBJ1-3; TRBD1 might be the D (5 bases). V lost 2 bases to trimming and J lost 7 bases, with 10 bases between them. The CDR3 is 13 residues long. The germline V gene encodes CDR1 SGHRS and CDR2 YFSETQ. The CDR3 here is CASSLTGSNTIYF. The CDR3 coding sequence is TGCGCCAGCAGCTTAACAGGTAGCAACACCATATATTTT.

The chain has TRBV5-6 and TRBJ1-1; weak D call: TRBD1 (5 bases). Germline lookup yields CDR1 SGHDT and CDR2 YYEEEE. CDR3 length: 13 amino acids. Trimming removed 7 bases at V and 5 bases at J, with 15 bases between. The CDR3 sequence: CASAFRVGTEAFF. CDR3 DNA: TGTGCCAGCGCATTCAGGGTCGGGACTGAAGCTTTCTTT.

The V gene is TRBV19, the J gene TRBJ1-5; perhaps TRBD1 as D (5 bases). V lost 5 bases and J 4 bases, leaving 9 bases between the germline ends. The CDR3 totals 13 residues. CDR1 is LNHDA and CDR2 is SQIVND in the germline V gene (reference sequence). CDR3 coding DNA: TGTGCCAGTAGTGTTCAGGGTAATCAGCCCCAGCATTTT. Its translation: CASSVQGNQPQHF.

Regarding this clone: At the DNA level, this CDR3 is encoded by other sequences in the same sample as well. The rearrangement uses TRBV18 and TRBJ1-1; D ambiguous. The germline gives CDR1 KGHSH, CDR2 LQKENI. This CDR3 has 13 residues. Trimming took off 1 base at V and 4 bases at J, with 7 bases between the two ends. As DNA, the CDR3 is TGTGCCAGCTCACCACAACGAGGCACTGAAGCTTTCTTT. This gives the protein CASSPQRGTEAFF.

This rearrangement joins TRBV7-6 to TRBJ2-7; 15 nucleotides match TRBD2. Germline V gene sequence: CDR1 SGHVS, CDR2 FNYEAQ. This CDR3 comprises 18 residues. V shed 1 base, J shed 3 bases, and the junction held 7 bases outside the gene matches. The CDR3 loop is CASSLVAGLAGGHYEQYF. In DNA, the CDR3 is TGTGCCAGCAGCTTAGTAGCTGGACTAGCGGGGGGGCACTACGAGCAGTACTTC.

J is TRBJ1-1 and V is TRBV7-8; 8 positions agree with TRBD1. Trimming at V came to 5 bases and at J to 10 bases, leaving 9 bases not matched to a gene. Per the germline V gene, CDR1 is SGHVS and CDR2 is FQNEAQ. This CDR3 spans 13 amino acids. CDR3 sequence: CASSLTGGGRAFF. DNA of the CDR3: TGTGCCAGCAGCCTCACAGGGGGAGGGCGAGCTTTCTTT.

This clone was recorded only once. The gene calls are TRBV19 and TRBJ1-5; 10 bases map to TRBD1. CDR1 is LNHDA, CDR2 SQIVND, per germline (reference sequence). V was clipped by 3 bases and J by 7 bases; unmatched bases: 12. CDR3 length: 17 residues. The CDR3 sequence: CASSIPPGQGMGQPQHF. In nucleotides, the CDR3 is TGTGCCAGTAGTATCCCTCCGGGACAGGGGATGGGACAGCCCCAGCATTTT. The variable domain in full, with the rest retrieved from reference TRBV19 and TRBJ1-5, is DGGITQSPKYLFRKEGQNVTLSCEQNLNHDAMYWYRQDPGQGLRLIYYSQIVNDFQKGDIAEGYSVSREKKESFPLTVTSAQKNPTAFYLCASSIPPGQGMGQPQHFGDGTRLSIL.

J is TRBJ2-7 and V is TRBV5-1; 13 bases are a match to TRBD2. Losses at the gene ends were 3 bases for V and 4 bases for J; bases not matched to a gene: 19. Germline V gives CDR1 SGHRS, CDR2 YFSETQ. The CDR3 has 20 amino acids. CDR3 sequence reads: CASSSATSGGTRSSYYEQYF. CDR3 sequence (DNA): TGCGCCAGCAGCTCGGCGACTAGCGGGGGGACCCGATCAAGCTATTACGAGCAGTACTTC.